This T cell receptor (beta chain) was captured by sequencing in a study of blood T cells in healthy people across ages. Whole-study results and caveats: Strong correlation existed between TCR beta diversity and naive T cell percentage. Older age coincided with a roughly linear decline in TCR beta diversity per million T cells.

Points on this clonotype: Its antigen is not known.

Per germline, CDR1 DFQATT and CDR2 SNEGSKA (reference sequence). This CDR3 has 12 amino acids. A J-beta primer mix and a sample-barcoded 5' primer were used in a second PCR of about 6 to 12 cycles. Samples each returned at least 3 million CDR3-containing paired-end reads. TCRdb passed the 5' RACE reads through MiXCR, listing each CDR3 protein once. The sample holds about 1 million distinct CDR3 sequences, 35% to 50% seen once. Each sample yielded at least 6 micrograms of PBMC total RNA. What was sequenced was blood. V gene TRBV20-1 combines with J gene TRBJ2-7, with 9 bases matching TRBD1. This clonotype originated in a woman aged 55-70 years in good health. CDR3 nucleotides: TGCAGCTACCCGGGACAGGGTTACGAGCAGTACTTC. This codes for CSYPGQGYEQYF.